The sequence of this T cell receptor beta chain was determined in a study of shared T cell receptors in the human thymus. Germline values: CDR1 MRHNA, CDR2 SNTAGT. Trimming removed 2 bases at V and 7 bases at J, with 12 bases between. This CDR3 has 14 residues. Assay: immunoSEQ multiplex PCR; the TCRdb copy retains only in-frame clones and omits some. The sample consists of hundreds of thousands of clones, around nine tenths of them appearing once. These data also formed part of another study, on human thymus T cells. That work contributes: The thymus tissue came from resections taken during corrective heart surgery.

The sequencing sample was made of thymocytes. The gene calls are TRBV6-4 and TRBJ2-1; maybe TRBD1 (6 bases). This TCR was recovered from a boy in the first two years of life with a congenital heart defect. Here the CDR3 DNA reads TGTGCCAGCAGTGACGAGGGGGTTGGGAATGAGCAGTTCTTC. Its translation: CASSDEGVGNEQFF.